A selection of T cell receptor beta chains follows, all from one sample in a study of cytomegalovirus exposure and HLA in healthy donors. Method: immunoSEQ multiplex PCR; TCRdb's copy keeps in-frame clones and lacks some. The sample has about 160,000 clones; about four fifths are singletons. Input material: PBMCs. Receptors originate from a woman aged 25-40 years in good health and CMV-seropositive. Each CDR3 is given with its conserved first and last residue. Each record gives: J gene, V gene, D gene, CDR3 protein. The D gene is left open where the match is weak.

j_gene: TRBJ2-7; v_gene: TRBV4-2; d_gene: -; CDR3aa: CASSQDRLGSDRPYEQYF
j_gene: TRBJ2-5; v_gene: TRBV15; d_gene: -; CDR3aa: CATSRDAVLQETQYF
j_gene: TRBJ1-2; v_gene: TRBV28; d_gene: TRBD1; CDR3aa: CASSFLGQGFYGYTF
j_gene: TRBJ2-7; v_gene: TRBV15; d_gene: TRBD2; CDR3aa: CATSNGIAGGEQYF
j_gene: TRBJ1-1; v_gene: TRBV13; d_gene: TRBD1; CDR3aa: CASTYRGRNTEAFF
j_gene: TRBJ1-2; v_gene: TRBV19; d_gene: TRBD1; CDR3aa: CASSVRDSYYGYTF
j_gene: TRBJ1-1; v_gene: TRBV2; d_gene: -; CDR3aa: CASSEDGGRDTEAFF
j_gene: TRBJ1-4; v_gene: TRBV4-2; d_gene: TRBD1; CDR3aa: CASSQDYGTGGLKLFF
j_gene: TRBJ1-5; v_gene: TRBV27; d_gene: TRBD1; CDR3aa: CASSRGQGRGSNQPQHF
j_gene: TRBJ1-2; v_gene: TRBV13; d_gene: -; CDR3aa: CASSLDVRVYGYTF
j_gene: TRBJ2-3; v_gene: TRBV9; d_gene: TRBD2; CDR3aa: CASSGSGGADDTQYF
j_gene: TRBJ2-2; v_gene: TRBV9; d_gene: -; CDR3aa: CASSPQGRIGTGELFF
j_gene: TRBJ2-3; v_gene: TRBV7-3; d_gene: TRBD2; CDR3aa: CASRASGVDTQYF
j_gene: TRBJ2-3; v_gene: TRBV6-6; d_gene: TRBD2; CDR3aa: CASSFSAGKTDTQYF
j_gene: TRBJ2-7; v_gene: TRBV2; d_gene: -; CDR3aa: CASSYNQGGNVNEQYF
j_gene: TRBJ1-2; v_gene: TRBV4-1; d_gene: -; CDR3aa: CASSQVIQGGGGYTF